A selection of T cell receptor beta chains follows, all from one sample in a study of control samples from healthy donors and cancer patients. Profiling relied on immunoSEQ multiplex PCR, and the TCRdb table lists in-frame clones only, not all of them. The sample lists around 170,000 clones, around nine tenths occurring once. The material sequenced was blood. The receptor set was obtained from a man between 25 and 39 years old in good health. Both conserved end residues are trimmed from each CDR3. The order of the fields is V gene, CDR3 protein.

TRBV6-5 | ASSSRTPINSPLH
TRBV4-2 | ASSPRGGGSYEQY
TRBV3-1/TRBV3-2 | ASSPPGFNYEQY
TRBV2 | ASSDSRVATNEKLF
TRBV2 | ASRGRSSGNTIY
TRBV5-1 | ASVLDGRDTEAF
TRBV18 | ASSPLDAGTGTGERPQH
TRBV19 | ASSIVGRYYEQY
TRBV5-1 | ASSIQGFFPQLVYNEQF
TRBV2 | ASSEWRGNYEQY
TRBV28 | ASSLEGDWYEQY
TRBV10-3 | AISDSREWQPQH
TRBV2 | ASSEERKGNTIY
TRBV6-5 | ASSLQGIQVDTQY
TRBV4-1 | ASSQGRGTGNTIY
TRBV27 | ASSLTWGNEQF
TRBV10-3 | AIRGTGTEGYT
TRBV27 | ASSLYGDANYGYT
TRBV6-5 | ASSYDGAPGNTIY
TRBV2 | ASSARAGSYEQY
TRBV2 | ASSEGGQAYGYT
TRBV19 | ASRPHGQLLYEQY
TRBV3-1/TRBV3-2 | ASSQGTSGETQY
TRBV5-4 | ASSLEAYNEQF
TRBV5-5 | ASSPRGIIVGEKLF
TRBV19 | ASSYGTPGRVV
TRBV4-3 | ASSDVGSYGYT
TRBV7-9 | ASAGAGGRNTEAF
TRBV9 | ASSLSGGTYNEQF
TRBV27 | ASSSNRDRGYNEQF
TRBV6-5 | ACARRQRSPYEQY
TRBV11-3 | ASSLGGTPVSQETQY
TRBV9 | ASSVDPGGNQPQH
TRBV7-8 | ASSLGDRGNQPQH
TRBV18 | ASSPSGTAFYGYT
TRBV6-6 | ASSPDRGTNTEAF
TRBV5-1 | ASSLAGWGNTEAF
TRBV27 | ASSLGTGGNQPQH
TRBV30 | AWSRIDRGPSTEAF
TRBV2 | ASSEGWSFGYYEQY
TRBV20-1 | SARYTGELF